These 20 T cell receptor beta chains came from one sample sequenced in a study of early T cells in non-severe SARS-CoV-2 infection. TCRdb passed the 5' RACE reads through MiXCR, listing each CDR3 protein once. The repertoire consists of tens of thousands of distinct CDR3 sequences, with about 11% occurring once and the leading ten covering 6.5%. Sequenced input: whole blood. The receptors shown here come from an adult who was a healthcare worker with PCR-confirmed SARS-CoV-2 infection or an uninfected control (not recorded which).

By frequency in the sample, this clonotype is medium-sized. The chain uses TRBV27 and TRBJ1-5; 7 bases are a match to TRBD1. The germline gives CDR1 MNHEY, CDR2 SMNVEV (reference sequence). V gave up 0 bases and J gave up 5 bases; unmatched junction bases: 4. CDR3 size: 15 residues. The CDR3 nucleotides are TGTGCCAGCAGTTTATCTACAGGGGAAGATCAGCCCCAGCATTTT. It specifies CASSLSTGEDQPQHF.

V gene TRBV18 combines with J gene TRBJ1-2, with a weak D call TRBD1 (6 bases). V lost 4 bases and J 2 bases, leaving 11 bases between the germline ends. The V gene's germline CDR1 is KGHSH and CDR2 LQKENI. The CDR3 runs 14 residues. As DNA, the CDR3 is TGTGCCAGCTCACTGGGGGGCAGAAACTATGGCTACACCTTC. Translated, it gives CASSLGGRNYGYTF.

V is TRBV3-1 and J is TRBJ1-5; D gene ambiguous. The length of the CDR3 is 13 residues. Trimming removed 4 bases at V and 7 bases at J, with 11 bases between. Germline loops: CDR1 LGHDT, CDR2 YNNKEL (reference sequence). In DNA form, the CDR3 reads TGTGCCAGCAGCCTCCGAATGGGGCAGCCCCAGCATTTT. Translated, it gives CASSLRMGQPQHF.

Ten or more counts support this clonotype. The chain joins TRBV27 to TRBJ2-3, with 9 bases that match TRBD1. The CDR3 is made up of 14 amino acids. The V segment lost 8 bases and the J segment 3 bases; nucleotides outside the gene matches: 6. From germline, CDR1 is MNHEY and CDR2 SMNVEV (reference sequence). The CDR3 DNA reads as TGTGCCAGCGCTTGGACAGGGGTGACAGATACGCAGTATTTT. Amino acids: CASAWTGVTDTQYF.

This clonotype occurred once. The CDR3 bases are TGTGCCACCTCCCCGGGGGCAGGTCTGTTCTTC. It encodes CATSPGAGLFF. The rearrangement uses TRBV25-1 and TRBJ2-1; D assignment may be TRBD1 or TRBD2 (6 bases each). CDR1 MGHDK and CDR2 SYGVNS come from the germline V gene. The CDR3 loop spans 11 amino acids. Trimming took off 10 bases at V and 15 bases at J, with 19 bases between the two ends.

This clonotype has a handful of counts. The chain combines TRBV3-1 with TRBJ1-1; D not certain. The CDR3 runs 12 residues. The V and J ends lost 0 bases and 6 bases respectively, with 5 bases between them. Germline V gives CDR1 LGHDT, CDR2 YNNKEL (reference sequence). This CDR3 is CASSQEEAEAFF. The CDR3 DNA reads TGTGCCAGCAGCCAAGAAGAGGCTGAAGCTTTCTTT.

At least ten counts were recorded for this clonotype. This chain connects TRBV4-2 to TRBJ1-4; weak D call: TRBD1 (6 bases). CDR3 length equals 16 residues. CDR1 LGHNA and CDR2 YNFKEQ come from the germline V gene. Trimming cost V 0 bases and J 10 bases, with 18 bases left between them. CDR3 sequence: CASSQDSRGAGRKLFF. The CDR3 coding sequence is TGTGCCAGCAGCCAAGATTCGCGGGGGGCAGGTCGAAAACTGTTTTTT.

Of note for this clonotype: A read error may explain this, as a much larger clone is one base away. This chain links TRBV7-2 with TRBJ2-2, with D unresolved. The CDR3 extends over 14 amino acids. V lost 3 bases, J lost 4 bases, and 9 bases lay in between. Germline V gives CDR1 SGHTA, CDR2 FQGNSA. In nucleotides, the CDR3 is TGTGCCAGCAGCTTCAAGACGTTCACCGGGGAGCTGTTTTTT. This translates into CASSFKTFTGELFF.

The chain uses TRBV7-2 and TRBJ2-1; D is ambiguous. CDR3 size: 10 residues. The germline V gene has CDR1 SGHTA and CDR2 FQGNSA. Trimming removed 6 bases at V and 14 bases at J, with 11 bases between. The CDR3: CASSRFLEFF. As DNA, the CDR3 is TGTGCCAGCAGTCGCTTTTTGGAGTTCTTC.

The rearrangement links TRBV29-1 to TRBJ2-5, with D perhaps TRBD1 (6 bases). Trimming took off 6 bases at V and 1 base at J, with 9 bases between the two ends. CDR1 SQVTM and CDR2 ANQGSEA come from the germline V gene. The CDR3 length is 12 residues. DNA of the CDR3: TGCAGCGTGGGACACCTCCAAGAGACCCAGTACTTC. It translates to CSVGHLQETQYF.

V is TRBV29-1 and J is TRBJ1-2; TRBD1 matches at 10 bases. The trim removed 7 bases at V and 4 bases at J, leaving 9 bases unmatched. Germline values: CDR1 SQVTM, CDR2 ANQGSEA. This CDR3 has 14 amino acids. CDR3 nucleotide sequence: TGCAGCGCCCTCCGGGACAGGGGTGGCTATGGCTACACCTTC. Protein product: CSALRDRGGYGYTF.

At least ten counts were recorded for this clonotype. The J gene is TRBJ2-1, the V gene TRBV9; D is ambiguous. CDR1 SGDLS and CDR2 YYNGEE come from the germline V gene. V gave up 4 bases and J gave up 12 bases, with 14 bases separating them. The CDR3 runs 12 residues. CDR3 coding DNA: TGTGCCAGCAGCTCAGCCGGTCTCCGGCAGTTCTTC. Its translation: CASSSAGLRQFF.

Many counts were recorded for this clonotype. CDR3 bases: TGTGCCAGCAGCTACGGAACCAGGGACAGGGGCTATGGCTACACCTTC. It translates to CASSYGTRDRGYGYTF. The V gene is TRBV11-2, the J gene TRBJ1-2; the match to TRBD1 covers 10 bases. In germline, CDR1 is SGHAT, CDR2 FQNNGV. The CDR3 covers 16 residues. V trimming: 4 bases; J trimming: 4 bases; junction bases outside the gene matches: 9.

Ten or more counts support this clonotype. V is TRBV29-1 and J is TRBJ1-1; weak D call: TRBD1 (6 bases). Germline CDR1 and CDR2: SQVTM and ANQGSEA. Trimming shortened V by 2 bases and J by 2 bases, and 15 bases separated the two germline ends. There are 15 residues in the CDR3. The CDR3 here is CSVEPRGGKNTEAFF. The CDR3 bases are TGCAGCGTTGAACCTAGGGGGGGAAAAAACACTGAAGCTTTCTTT.

The sample holds many counts of this clonotype. The chain is built from TRBV20-1 and TRBJ2-5; TRBD2 matches at 8 bases. V lost 4 bases and J lost 2; bases outside the gene matches: 9. The germline CDR1 and CDR2 sequences are DFQATT and SNEGSKA (reference sequence). The CDR3 extends over 15 amino acids. The CDR3 reads CSATLAGGPQETQYF. In DNA form, the CDR3 reads TGCAGTGCTACCTTGGCGGGAGGTCCTCAAGAGACCCAGTACTTC.

This clonotype was counted many times. The CDR3 here is CASSPQSGQGQPQHF. Here the CDR3 DNA reads TGTGCCAGCAGCCCTCAGTCGGGACAGGGACAGCCCCAGCATTTT. The chain has TRBV7-2 and TRBJ1-5; the match to TRBD1 covers 9 bases. Germline V gene sequence: CDR1 SGHTA, CDR2 FQGNSA. The CDR3 is 15 residues long. The V and J ends lost 5 bases and 7 bases, in that order; junction bases with no gene match: 9.

This clonotype was recorded at least ten times. This rearrangement joins TRBV7-2 to TRBJ2-7; no clear D. V was shortened by 1 base and J by 7 bases, with 17 bases between the two germline ends. Germline lookup yields CDR1 SGHTA and CDR2 FQGNSA. This CDR3 is 15 amino acids long. CDR3 sequence reads: CASSLGPAAAREQYF. CDR3 nucleotides: TGTGCCAGCAGCTTAGGCCCCGCGGCAGCTAGGGAGCAGTACTTC.

The sample holds a few counts of this clonotype. The gene calls are TRBV29-1 and TRBJ2-7, with a tentative D call TRBD2 (6 bases). This CDR3 spans 13 amino acids. V gave up 6 bases and J gave up 7 bases, with 19 bases separating them. CDR1 SQVTM and CDR2 ANQGSEA come from the germline V gene. The DNA of the CDR3 is TGCAGCGTAATACGCGGGATCTACGGGGAGCAGTACTTC. Protein sequence: CSVIRGIYGEQYF.

This clonotype was counted ten times or more. The rearrangement joins TRBV20-1 to TRBJ2-1, with D maybe TRBD1 (5 bases). This CDR3 contains 17 residues. Germline CDR1 DFQATT, CDR2 SNEGSKA (reference sequence). V lost 2 bases to trimming and J lost 8 bases, with 25 bases between them. The CDR3 DNA sequence: TGCAGTGCTAGACCTGGGGAAGCAGTGGCAGGGATGGATGAGCAGTTCTTC. Its protein is CSARPGEAVAGMDEQFF.

V is TRBV20-1 and J is TRBJ2-3, with D maybe TRBD2 (6 bases). This CDR3 is built from 13 residues. The V and J ends lost 3 bases and 4 bases respectively, with 11 bases between them. Germline V CDR1 and CDR2: DFQATT, SNEGSKA (reference sequence). The CDR3 here is CSASTLAPDTQYF. The CDR3 DNA follows: TGCAGTGCTAGCACACTAGCTCCAGATACGCAGTATTTT.